These 9 T cell receptor beta chains were sequenced from one sample in a study of blood T cell repertoires in COVID-19. TCRdb keeps only in-frame clones here, not all; method: immunoSEQ multiplex PCR. The data show about 34,000 clones, more than 75% seen once. Sequenced: peripheral blood. The source is an older woman with acute or convalescent COVID-19.

The chain carries TRBV28 and TRBJ1-3, with 8 bases lining up with TRBD1. Germline CDR1 reads MDHEN; CDR2 reads SYDVKM. The CDR3 loop spans 14 amino acids. After removal of 6 bases from V and 4 bases from J, the junction contained 5 bases not matched to a gene. The CDR3 DNA reads TGTGCCAGCAGATCCCGGGACAGGGGAAACACCATATATTTT. This encodes CASRSRDRGNTIYF.

V is TRBV5-1 and J is TRBJ1-5, with a possible D match to TRBD1 (5 bases). Trimming took off 0 bases at V and 5 bases at J, with 12 bases between the two ends. The CDR3 is made up of 15 amino acids. Germline values: CDR1 SGHRS, CDR2 YFSETQ. CDR3 sequence: CASSLEGAAHQPQHF. CDR3 coding DNA: TGCGCCAGCAGCTTGGAAGGGGCAGCCCATCAGCCCCAGCATTTT.

The rearrangement uses TRBV3-1 (or the pseudogene TRBV3-2) and TRBJ2-5, with 9 bases that match TRBD2. The germline CDR1 and CDR2 sequences are LGHDT and YNNKEL (reference sequence). With 0 bases clipped from V and 5 bases from J, the junction kept 7 bases outside the gene matches. This CDR3 has 16 amino acids. The CDR3 loop reads CASSQEVSGGLETQYF. In nucleotides, the CDR3 is TGTGCCAGCAGCCAAGAGGTTAGCGGGGGATTGGAGACCCAGTACTTC.

The genes are TRBV29-1 and TRBJ2-7; 7 bases fit TRBD1. The J segment lost 0 bases and the V segment lost 4 bases, leaving 6 bases of the junction unmatched. CDR1 and CDR2 (germline): SQVTM, ANQGSEA. There are 14 residues in the CDR3. CDR3 nucleotides: TGCAGCGTTGCTCCGGGACAGAGCTCCTACGAGCAGTACTTC. Translating gives CSVAPGQSSYEQYF.

The CDR3 sequence is CATSRDGTGNQPQHF. The CDR3 bases are TGTGCCACCAGCAGAGACGGGACAGGCAATCAGCCCCAGCATTTT. The rearrangement links TRBV15 to TRBJ1-5; 7 nucleotides align to TRBD1. The CDR3 is made up of 15 amino acids. The germline gives CDR1 LNHNV, CDR2 YYDKDF (reference sequence). With V trimmed by 0 bases and J by 2 bases, 1 base remained unmatched.

This chain connects TRBV10-3 to TRBJ1-2, with 7 bases lining up with TRBD1. The CDR3 sequence is 16 residues long. V lost 3 bases and J lost 0; bases outside the gene matches: 7. The germline V gene has CDR1 ENHRY and CDR2 SYGVKD. The DNA of the CDR3 is TGTGCCATCAGTGACCCACAGGGGAAGACTAACTATGGCTACACCTTC. This translates into CAISDPQGKTNYGYTF.

The V and J genes are TRBV4-1 and TRBJ2-3; D call uncertain. The V end lost 5 bases, the J end lost 0 bases, and 9 bases lay between the germline ends. CDR1 is MGHRA and CDR2 is YSYEKL in the germline V gene. The CDR3 totals 14 residues. Here the CDR3 reads CASSLLSSTDTQYF. CDR3 DNA sequence: TGCGCCAGCAGCTTATTATCTAGCACAGATACGCAGTATTTT.

This chain uses TRBV10-2 with TRBJ1-5, with a weak D call TRBD1 (6 bases). The CDR3 is made up of 20 amino acids. CDR1 is WSHSY and CDR2 is SAAADI in the germline V gene. V was shortened by 0 bases and J by 1 base, with 22 bases between the two germline ends. The CDR3 spells CASSESLGARWSASNQPQHF. The CDR3 bases are TGCGCCAGCAGTGAGTCGTTGGGGGCGCGGTGGAGTGCGAGCAATCAGCCCCAGCATTTT.

The rearrangement links TRBV30 to TRBJ1-2; D unresolved. The germline V gene has CDR1 GTSNPN and CDR2 SVGIG (reference sequence). The V end was cut by 5 bases, the J end by 5 bases, with 18 bases between. The CDR3 extends over 14 amino acids. The CDR3 nucleotides are TGTGCCTGGGTTGGTCGAGGGCGCGGGTATGGCTACACCTTC. Protein product: CAWVGRGRGYGYTF.